A single sample gave rise to the 32 T cell receptor beta chains below, sequenced in a study of control samples from healthy donors and cancer patients. Generated by immunoSEQ multiplex PCR, the TCRdb table keeps only in-frame clones and is missing some. The repertoire holds over 65,000 clones, with approximately 91% as singletons. The specimen sequenced was PBMCs. These receptors were taken from a woman between 50 and 59 years old with colorectal cancer.

CDR3 coding DNA: TGTGCCAGCAGCCAATCAATCTTCAGTAGACACCCGAACACTGAAGCTTTCTTT. It encodes CASSQSIFSRHPNTEAFF. The V gene is TRBV14, the J gene TRBJ1-1; D unresolved. The V end was cut by 2 bases, the J end by 1 base, with 20 bases between. The CDR3 runs 18 residues. CDR1 and CDR2 from the germline V gene are SGHDN and FVKESK.

The CDR3 DNA follows: TGTGCCAGCAGTCCGGAGGGAATGGGCAATGAGCAGTTCTTC. Translating gives CASSPEGMGNEQFF. The rearrangement joins TRBV3-1 (or the pseudogene TRBV3-2) to TRBJ2-1; D perhaps matches TRBD2 (6 bases). The CDR3 totals 14 residues. CDR1 LGHDT and CDR2 YNNKEL come from the germline V gene (reference sequence). Between the trimmed V and J ends, which lost 6 bases and 6 bases, there was a span of 15 bases.

The chain is built from TRBV7-2 and TRBJ1-2; unclear D gene. The germline CDR1 and CDR2 sequences are SGHTA and FQGNSA. Between the trimmed V and J ends, which lost 1 base and 4 bases, there was a span of 10 bases. This CDR3 region has 14 residues. The CDR3 spells CASSLESTSYGYTF. CDR3 nucleotides: TGTGCCAGCAGCTTAGAATCGACAAGCTATGGCTACACCTTC.

V usage is TRBV12-5 and J usage is TRBJ2-1, with D unresolved. The ends were cut back, 1 base at V and 12 bases at J, with 19 bases in the middle. CDR3 length: 15 residues. The germline V gene has CDR1 LGHNT and CDR2 FRNRAP. The CDR3 region has the DNA TGTGCTAGTGGTTTGGGGCTCGGTGGCAGGTCGGGGCAGTTCTTC. Its translation is CASGLGLGGRSGQFF. The whole variable domain, filled in from reference TRBV12-5 and TRBJ2-1, reads DARVTQTPRHKVTEMGQEVTMRCQPILGHNTVFWYRQTMMQGLELLAYFRNRAPLDDSGMPKDRFSAEMPDATLATLKIQPSEPRDSAVYFCASGLGLGGRSGQFFGPGTRLTVL.

The chain recombines TRBV7-3 with TRBJ2-1; no reliable D call. Germline CDR1 SGHTA, CDR2 FQGTGA. V was trimmed by 3 bases and J by 0 bases, leaving 9 bases between them. The CDR3 totals 15 residues. The CDR3 region has the DNA TGTGCCAGCAGCTTGGACGGCAGCTCCTACAATGAGCAGTTCTTC. It yields the protein CASSLDGSSYNEQFF.

This chain joins TRBV29-1 and TRBJ1-1, with D tentatively TRBD1 (5 bases). Trimming stripped 6 bases from V and 1 base from J, with 12 bases between. CDR3 length equals 13 residues. Germline V lookup: CDR1 SQVTM, CDR2 ANQGSEA. CDR3 in DNA: TGCAGCGTGGCCCGGGACCGGAACACTGAAGCTTTCTTT. It yields the protein CSVARDRNTEAFF.

Relative to its sample, this clone is medium-sized. This chain uses TRBV6-2 or TRBV6-3 with TRBJ1-2; 7 bases agree with TRBD1. The CDR3 length is 16 residues. Germline V gene sequence: CDR1 MNHEY, CDR2 SVGEGT. With 3 bases clipped from V and 3 bases from J, the junction kept 10 bases outside the gene matches. This chain's CDR3 is CASSYLGGTDYYGYTF. The CDR3 region has the DNA TGTGCCAGCAGTTATCTCGGCGGGACAGACTACTATGGCTACACCTTC.

The genes are TRBV4-1 and TRBJ1-2; 9 bases fit TRBD1. The V gene's germline CDR1 is MGHRA and CDR2 YSYEKL. This CDR3 region has 17 residues. Trimming took 1 base from V and 6 from J; bases not matched to a gene: 12. CDR3 bases: TGCGCCAGCAGCCAAGTGACCGGGACAGGGACAAAGGATGGCTACACCTTC. Translating it yields CASSQVTGTGTKDGYTF.

The chain couples TRBV10-3 to TRBJ2-7, with 7 nucleotides matching TRBD1. The germline CDR1 and CDR2 sequences are ENHRY and SYGVKD. The CDR3 runs 13 residues. With V trimmed by 6 bases and J by 9 bases, 11 bases remained unmatched. CDR3 sequence (DNA): TGTGCCATCAGCCTTAGACAGGGCGAAGTGCAGTACGTC. Protein product: CAISLRQGEVQYV.

The rearrangement uses TRBV3-1 (or the pseudogene TRBV3-2) and TRBJ2-1; D possibly matches TRBD1 or TRBD2 (5 bases each). Germline loops: CDR1 LGHDT, CDR2 YNNKEL (reference sequence). The CDR3 extends over 13 amino acids. The V end was cut by 0 bases, the J end by 8 bases, with 8 bases between. DNA of the CDR3: TGTGCCAGCAGCCAAGATCGGGGCCATGAGCAGTTCTTC. This gives the protein CASSQDRGHEQFF.

This clone was observed a few times. This rearrangement joins TRBV2 to TRBJ2-5, with unresolved D. The germline V and J ends were trimmed by 7 bases and 1 base, with 10 bases remaining between them. Germline CDR1 is SNHLY and CDR2 is FYNNEI. The CDR3 spans 13 residues. The CDR3: CASKVYFQETQYF. The DNA of the CDR3 is TGTGCCAGCAAGGTATACTTCCAAGAGACCCAGTACTTC.

The chain combines TRBV4-1 with TRBJ2-1; 11 bases fit TRBD2. The germline gives CDR1 MGHRA, CDR2 YSYEKL. This CDR3 is built from 16 residues. V shed 3 bases and J 7 bases; nucleotides not matched to a gene: 8. The CDR3: CASSHRLAGGGNEQFF. The CDR3, as DNA: TGCGCCAGCAGCCACCGTTTAGCGGGGGGGGGTAATGAGCAGTTCTTC.

The V and J genes are TRBV21-1 and TRBJ2-3; TRBD2 is taken as the D call from the table, unchecked against the DNA. TRBV21-1 is a known pseudogene. CDR3 length equals 17 residues. CDR3 nucleotide sequence: TGTGCCAGCAGCAAAGATTGTAGCGGGTCCTCCACAGATACGCAGTATTTT. Translating gives CASSKDCSGSSTDTQYF.

The chain couples TRBV5-1 to TRBJ2-3, with D perhaps TRBD1 or TRBD2 (5 bases each). The length of the CDR3 is 15 residues. V was cut by 3 bases and J by 4 bases, with 15 bases left in between. Germline V CDR1 and CDR2: SGHRS, YFSETQ. CDR3 protein: CASSSGTQYPDTQYF. The CDR3 bases are TGCGCCAGCAGCTCTGGGACCCAGTACCCAGATACGCAGTATTTT.

The chain uses TRBV10-3 and TRBJ2-1; 9 bases agree with TRBD2. The CDR3 sequence is 15 residues long. V was clipped by 2 bases and J by 4 bases; unmatched bases: 3. Germline values: CDR1 ENHRY, CDR2 SYGVKD. CDR3 region: CAISEQRGAYNEQFF. CDR3 coding DNA: TGTGCCATCAGTGAGCAGCGGGGGGCTTACAATGAGCAGTTCTTC.

This clone was counted between two and nine times. J is TRBJ1-6 and V is TRBV3-1 (or the pseudogene TRBV3-2), with a tentative D call TRBD1 (5 bases). V lost 7 bases and J 4 bases, leaving 14 bases between the germline ends. This CDR3 has 15 amino acids. Germline assignment: CDR1 LGHDT and CDR2 YNNKEL (reference sequence). CDR3 amino acids: CASTAGDGYNSPLHF. The CDR3 DNA reads as TGTGCCAGCACCGCCGGGGACGGGTATAATTCACCCCTCCACTTT.

The chain joins TRBV2 to TRBJ1-6; TRBD1 matches at 9 bases. The ends lost 7 bases at V and 9 bases at J; junction bases unmatched: 10. Germline CDR1 reads SNHLY; CDR2 reads FYNNEI. This CDR3 spans 15 amino acids. The CDR3 region has the DNA TGTGCCAGCACCGGGACAGGGAAACAGGGTTCACCCCTCCACTTT. Translating gives CASTGTGKQGSPLHF. Supplemented by reference TRBV2 and TRBJ1-6, the full variable domain reads EPEVTQTPSHQVTQMGQEVILRCVPISNHLYFYWYRQILGQKVEFLVSFYNNEISEKSEIFDDQFSVERPDGSNFTLKIRSTKLEDSAMYFCASTGTGKQGSPLHFGNGTRLTVT.

The V and J genes are TRBV6-2 or TRBV6-3 and TRBJ1-1; D gene ambiguous. Trimming cost V 0 bases and J 0 bases, with 8 bases left between them. Germline loops: CDR1 MNHEY, CDR2 SVGEGT. There are 15 residues in the CDR3. The DNA for the CDR3 is TGTGCCAGCAGTTACTCCGCGATAGTGAACACTGAAGCTTTCTTT. It encodes CASSYSAIVNTEAFF.

The chain has TRBV15 and TRBJ1-2, with D hard to call. Germline CDR1 LNHNV, CDR2 YYDKDF (reference sequence). V shed 0 bases and J shed 1 base, with 9 bases lying between them. This CDR3 comprises 15 residues. The CDR3 DNA follows: TGTGCCACCAGCAGAGATACGGGATTTAACTATGGCTACACCTTC. It yields the protein CATSRDTGFNYGYTF.

V gene TRBV19 combines with J gene TRBJ2-2; 11 bases line up with TRBD2. Trimming took 5 bases from V and 0 from J; bases not matched to a gene: 8. Germline V CDR1 and CDR2: LNHDA, SQIVND (reference sequence). This CDR3 region has 18 residues. The CDR3 DNA sequence: TGTGCCAGTAGTCTTCGACTAGCGGGGAGCACGAACACCGGGGAGCTGTTTTTT. As protein: CASSLRLAGSTNTGELFF.

The chain's CDR3 is CASSFAGGNDNEQFF. For the CDR3, the DNA is TGCGCCAGCAGCTTCGCGGGGGGGAACGACAATGAGCAGTTCTTC. This chain joins TRBV5-1 and TRBJ2-1; 9 bases map to TRBD2. This CDR3 region has 15 residues. Losses at the gene ends were 2 bases for V and 5 bases for J; bases not matched to a gene: 5. Germline V gene lookup returns CDR1 SGHRS and CDR2 YFSETQ.

This rearrangement joins TRBV6-4 to TRBJ2-2; D uncertain. V shed 6 bases and J shed 1 base, with 9 bases lying between them. Looked up from germline, CDR1 is MRHNA and CDR2 is SNTAGT. The CDR3 contains 14 residues. This CDR3 reads CASSPDGNTGELFF. The DNA for the CDR3 is TGTGCCAGCAGCCCCGACGGGAACACCGGGGAGCTGTTTTTT.

The chain has TRBV7-3 and TRBJ2-6; D gene ambiguous. CDR1 is SGHTA, CDR2 FQGTGA, per germline. V dropped 3 bases and J dropped 3 bases, with 3 bases sitting between them. The CDR3 has 13 residues. The CDR3 coding sequence is TGTGCCAGCAGCTTTAATGGGGCCAACGTCCTGACTTTC. It yields the protein CASSFNGANVLTF.

This clone was detected a few times. V and J are TRBV7-3 and TRBJ2-2; D unclear. V shed 2 bases and J shed 6 bases, with 4 bases lying between them. Germline V gives CDR1 SGHTA, CDR2 FQGTGA. The CDR3 spans 12 residues. CDR3 protein: CASSLLAGELFF. CDR3 in DNA: TGTGCCAGCAGCTTACTCGCCGGGGAGCTGTTTTTT.

J is TRBJ1-2 and V is TRBV3-1 (or the pseudogene TRBV3-2); tentatively, D is TRBD1 (5 bases). CDR1 and CDR2 (germline): LGHDT, YNNKEL (reference sequence). The CDR3 is 15 amino acids. V was clipped by 3 bases and J by 0 bases, with 11 bases between them. CDR3 residues: CASSHKGAANYGYTF. CDR3 sequence (DNA): TGTGCCAGCAGCCACAAAGGGGCAGCTAACTATGGCTACACCTTC.

The table lists this clone with a few counts. The V call is TRBV9, the J call TRBJ1-1; D is uncertain. The CDR3 extends over 14 amino acids. V was clipped by 0 bases and J by 5 bases, with 11 bases between them. Looked up from germline, CDR1 is SGDLS and CDR2 is YYNGEE. The chain's CDR3 is CASSVGWVLTEAFF. Written as DNA, the CDR3 is TGTGCCAGCAGCGTAGGCTGGGTTTTAACTGAAGCTTTCTTT.

The chain couples TRBV2 to TRBJ2-2; 14 bases are a match to TRBD2. Germline lookup yields CDR1 SNHLY and CDR2 FYNNEI. V was clipped by 4 bases and J by 0 bases; unmatched bases: 4. The length of the CDR3 is 18 residues. CDR3 amino acids: CASSVGLAGAANTGELFF. Here the CDR3 DNA reads TGTGCCAGCAGTGTGGGACTAGCGGGGGCCGCGAACACCGGGGAGCTGTTTTTT.

The V gene is TRBV30, the J gene TRBJ1-1; D call uncertain. Between the trimmed V and J ends, which lost 1 base and 6 bases, there was a span of 12 bases. This CDR3 contains 13 residues. The germline V gene encodes CDR1 GTSNPN and CDR2 SVGIG (reference sequence). CDR3 coding DNA: TGTGCCTGGAGTGGGTGGTACTCCTCTGAAGCTTTCTTT. Residues: CAWSGWYSSEAFF.

The V and J genes are TRBV5-1 and TRBJ1-4, with TRBD1 as a possible D gene (5 bases). V gave up 7 bases and J gave up 4 bases, with 14 bases separating them. Germline loops: CDR1 SGHRS, CDR2 YFSETQ. This CDR3 has 14 amino acids. Here the CDR3 DNA reads TGCGCCAGCGGGACGGGAACTGGTAATGAAAAACTGTTTTTT. Translated: CASGTGTGNEKLFF.

V gene TRBV5-6 combines with J gene TRBJ2-7, with 10 bases aligning to TRBD2. Per germline, CDR1 SGHDT and CDR2 YYEEEE. J gave up 7 bases and V 0 bases, and 4 bases lay outside the gene matches. This CDR3 is 14 amino acids long. The CDR3 protein is CASSLVPAGGEQYV. The CDR3 coding sequence is TGTGCCAGCAGCTTGGTCCCAGCGGGGGGGGAGCAGTACGTC.

The V gene is TRBV7-9, the J gene TRBJ1-2, with a tentative D call TRBD1 (5 bases). The CDR3 extends over 15 amino acids. CDR1 and CDR2 from the germline V gene are SEHNR and FQNEAQ (reference sequence). V lost 4 bases to trimming and J lost 8 bases, with 20 bases between them. The CDR3 region is CASSYLGGGEEGYTF. For the CDR3, the DNA is TGTGCCAGCAGCTACCTCGGAGGAGGGGAGGAGGGCTACACCTTC.

The gene calls are TRBV19 and TRBJ2-5; 7 nucleotides match TRBD1. The germline V gene has CDR1 LNHDA and CDR2 SQIVND (reference sequence). The trim removed 6 bases at V and 5 bases at J, leaving 6 bases unmatched. This CDR3 contains 13 residues. The CDR3 bases are TGTGCCAGTAGCAATCAACAGGGGGAGACCCAGTACTTC. Protein product: CASSNQQGETQYF.